Below, 3 T cell receptor beta chains from the same sample are listed, as sequenced in a study of blood T cell repertoires in COVID-19. Generated by immunoSEQ multiplex PCR, the TCRdb table keeps only in-frame clones and is missing some. The table lists 250,000 or so clones, over 70% of them singletons. Sequencing was done on a sample of PBMCs or T cells enriched from blood (not recorded which). These TCRs come from a woman aged 25 to 39 who had been exposed to COVID-19.

In its sample, this clone was seen a few times. The CDR3 loop is CASSLEGAGTEAFF. As DNA, the CDR3 is TGTGCCAGCAGCTTAGAGGGGGCGGGAACTGAAGCTTTCTTT. The chain links TRBV7-9 to TRBJ1-1; TRBD1 aligns across 7 bases. The length of the CDR3 is 14 residues. V gave up 1 base and J gave up 5 bases; unmatched junction bases: 4. In germline, CDR1 is SEHNR, CDR2 FQNEAQ (reference sequence).

This chain joins TRBV5-1 and TRBJ2-1, with 14 bases identical to TRBD2. V shed 4 bases and J 9 bases; nucleotides not matched to a gene: 9. CDR1 SGHRS and CDR2 YFSETQ come from the germline V gene. The CDR3 length is 16 residues. In nucleotides, the CDR3 is TGCGCCAGCAGCAAGGGACTAGCGGGAGTCGGGAGTGAGCAGTTCTTC. It codes for CASSKGLAGVGSEQFF.

V is TRBV29-1 and J is TRBJ2-7; D possibly corresponds to TRBD2 (5 bases). CDR1 is SQVTM, CDR2 ANQGSEA, per germline. This CDR3 has 16 residues. The V end was cut by 6 bases, the J end by 0 bases, with 21 bases between. The CDR3 DNA sequence: TGCAGCGTGGTATTATATCCAGCGGAGAGCTCCTACGAGCAGTACTTC. Translating gives CSVVLYPAESSYEQYF.